This entry is about one T cell receptor beta chain. Its antigen remains unidentified. The data originate from a study of shared clonotypes between healthy human individuals. Overall study results and limits: Sequencing of the sorted subsets was shown by rarefaction to be incomplete despite large depth.

The V end was cut by 1 base, the J end by 1 base, with 13 bases between. Germline assignment: CDR1 MGHRA and CDR2 YSYEKL. This CDR3 spans 16 amino acids. Several immunoSEQ plates received, in even portions, the genomic DNA of each subset. Here immunoSEQ multiplex PCR was the method, and the copy in TCRdb shows in-frame clones only, minus some. This sample carries about 2.3 million clones, about 92% of them seen once, and the ten largest clones take 0.39%. The donors were all Caucasian adults (living in Nashville, Tennessee). The TCR was taken from a man aged 18 to 30 in good health. Some clones in this sample may be carry-over from other donors' samples. The gene calls are TRBV4-1 and TRBJ1-1; D might be TRBD1 (6 bases). Sample: naive CD4+ T cells from PBMCs. The subset was: CD45RA+ positively selected. This CDR3 reads CASSQVGGAGNTEAFF. In DNA form, the CDR3 reads TGCGCCAGCAGCCAAGTTGGGGGCGCGGGGAACACTGAAGCTTTCTTT.